This T cell receptor (beta chain) was captured in a study of beta chain features in type 1 diabetes. Comment on this clone: Its antigen is currently unknown.

Expressed TCRB transcripts were sequenced because the entire RNA isolate underwent reverse transcription. There were 3 million to 4 million reads on average in the naive, central memory and regulatory T cell samples. Assay: immunoSEQ multiplex PCR; the TCRdb copy retains only in-frame clones and omits some. The sample shows a few hundred thousand clones, around an eighth of them seen only once. Central memory, naive, regulatory and stem cell-like memory CD4+ cells were sorted by CD45RO/CCR7/CD25/CD127/CD95/CD27. All of the sorted populations showed purity greater than 95%. Per the germline V gene, CDR1 is LNHDA and CDR2 is SQIVND (reference sequence). CDR3 length: 17 residues. Trimming cost V 3 bases and J 5 bases, with 20 bases left between them. Study conclusions and caveats: Moderate yet significant TCRB CDR3 shortening was seen in Type 1 diabetes patients in all four CD4+ subsets. TCRB rearrangement may or may not be influenced by HLA type; here this remained unresolved.

The TCR comes from a woman aged 18-29 years with type 1 diabetes. Sequencing used naive CD4+ T cells from blood. This rearrangement joins TRBV19 to TRBJ2-1; D is possibly TRBD2 (8 bases). The CDR3 region is CASSMELGTRGHNEQFF. In DNA, the CDR3 is TGTGCCAGTAGTATGGAATTAGGGACTAGGGGGCACAATGAGCAGTTCTTC.